The TCR beta chain under discussion was sequenced for a study of cytomegalovirus exposure and HLA in healthy donors. Study context: Genetic ancestry analysis placed under 90% of the 350 to 500 donors that were genotyped in the Caucasian-associated cluster.

Findings of the study overall: For most subjects, TCR beta sequences were reported to predict HLA-A and HLA-B alleles with accuracy. Confirmation in vitro established that a few CMV-associated chains were specific for CMV antigens.

13 Jbeta primers and 60 Vbeta primers were used for the PCR. Sequenced by immunoSEQ multiplex PCR; TCRdb stores in-frame clones only, minus some. The sample records under 200,000 clones, 75% to 90% being singletons. As for this clone: No antigen is known for it.

Losses at the gene ends were 8 bases for V and 2 bases for J; bases not matched to a gene: 14. Germline assignment: CDR1 GTSNPN and CDR2 SVGIG (reference sequence). The CDR3 totals 15 residues. This TCR derives from a girl aged 2-10 years in good health and CMV-seropositive. The chain joins TRBV30 to TRBJ2-7; 8 nucleotides line up with TRBD2. The specimen sequenced was PBMCs. The CDR3 sequence is CAPTRRGGTPYEQYF. In DNA form, the CDR3 reads TGTGCCCCGACCCGTCGGGGGGGAACACCCTACGAGCAGTACTTC. Variable domain in full (rest from reference TRBV30 and TRBJ2-7): SQTIHQWPATLVQPVGSPLSLECTVEGTSNPNLYWYRQAAGRGLQLLFYSVGIGQISSEVPQNLSASRPQDRQFILSSKKLLLSDSGFYLCAPTRRGGTPYEQYFGPGTRLTVT.